This TCR beta chain appears in the sequencing data of a study of CD8 T cells in ankylosing spondylitis. Overall study results and limits: Blood of patients with ankylosing spondylitis appeared to be characterized by a TCR beta motif of roughly eight highly homologous variants. Existing reports had already noted some motif variants in reactive arthritis synovial fluid and blood. Clones linked to disease were reported to show significant enrichment in matched ankylosing spondylitis synovial fluid.

MiXCR, applied by TCRdb to the 5' RACE reads, yields one record per CDR3 protein. In the table there are 130,000 or so distinct CDR3 sequences, around 10% of which are singletons. About this clonotype itself: Antigen unknown. A read error may explain this, as a much larger clone is one base away.

There are 15 residues in the CDR3. CDR1 is LGHDT and CDR2 is YNNKEL in the germline V gene (reference sequence). The V call is TRBV3-1, the J call TRBJ2-7; D gene unclear. The receptor was derived from a female donor with ankylosing spondylitis or in good health (not recorded which). Sequencing input: blood, either unsorted or a sorted T cell fraction (not recorded which). The DNA of the CDR3 is TGTGCCACCAGCCCTGAAGTCGGACGGAGCTACGAGCAGTACTTC. Residues: CATSPEVGRSYEQYF.